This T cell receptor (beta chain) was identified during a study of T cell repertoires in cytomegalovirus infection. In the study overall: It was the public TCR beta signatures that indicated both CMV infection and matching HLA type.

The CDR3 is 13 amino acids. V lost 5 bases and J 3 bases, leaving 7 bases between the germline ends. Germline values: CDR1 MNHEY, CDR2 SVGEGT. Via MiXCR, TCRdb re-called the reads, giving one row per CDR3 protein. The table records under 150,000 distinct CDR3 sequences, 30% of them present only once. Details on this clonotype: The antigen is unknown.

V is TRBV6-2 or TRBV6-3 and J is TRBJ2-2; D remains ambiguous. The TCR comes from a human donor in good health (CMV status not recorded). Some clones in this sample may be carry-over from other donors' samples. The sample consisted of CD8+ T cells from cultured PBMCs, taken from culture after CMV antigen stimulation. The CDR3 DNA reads TGTGCCAGCAGTCGACGGTACACCGGGGAGCTGTTTTTT. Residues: CASSRRYTGELFF.